The next 20 T cell receptor beta chains were all read from a single sample in a study of TET2 disruption in CD19-targeted CAR T cells. Their antigen targets remain unknown. The treatment was: autologous CTL019 cells: CD19 CAR with 4-1BB and CD3 zeta domains. TCRdb's copy holds only in-frame clones and misses some; the assay was immunoSEQ multiplex PCR. The sample table includes about 26,000 clones. Sequenced material: CD8- CAR+ T cells sorted from cultured blood T cells, taken for CD19 CAR T cell therapy. The subset: CD8-negative CAR-positive T cells from the infusion product. The receptor set was obtained from a man aged 70 or older with chronic lymphocytic leukemia.

Concerning this clone: The read halts 3 residues ahead of the CDR3 end, with the missing end drawn from the germline J gene. The gene calls are TRBV6-1 and TRBJ2-6, with D perhaps TRBD1 (5 bases). Germline values: CDR1 MNHNS, CDR2 SASEGT. The V end was cut by 2 bases, the J end by 5 bases, with 19 bases between. CDR3 size: 18 residues. This chain's CDR3 is CASSEKIVTGVWANVLTF. The sequenced CDR3 bases are TGTGCCAGCAGTGAAAAGATCGTCACAGGAGTCTGGGCCAACGTC.

Worth noting for this clone: The read ends 3 residues before the CDR3 terminus; that terminus is restored from the germline J gene. Within the sample, other DNA sequences also encode this same CDR3. This chain joins TRBV7-9 and TRBJ2-1; TRBD1 matches at 9 bases. Trimming removed 5 bases from V and 2 bases from J; junction bases left unmatched: 4. Germline V CDR1 and CDR2: SEHNR, FQNEAQ (reference sequence). The CDR3 spans 15 residues. The CDR3 protein is CASSAGQGAYNEQFF. The CDR3 DNA, read in part, is TGTGCCAGCAGCGCGGGACAGGGTGCCTACAATGAG.

A word on this clone: The read falls 3 residues short of the CDR3 end, and the missing part is taken from the germline J gene. The chain combines TRBV19 with TRBJ1-2; D is possibly TRBD1 (6 bases). CDR1 and CDR2 (germline): LNHDA, SQIVND (reference sequence). The CDR3 contains 14 residues. The CDR3 loop reads CASSMGRTGNIYTF. The covered CDR3 bases are TGTGCCAGTAGTATGGGGAGAACAGGGAACATC.

With respect to this clone: With the read ending 3 residues before the CDR3 end, the germline J gene is used to fill in that end. The chain employs TRBV5-1 and TRBJ2-7; 11 bases are shared with TRBD1. The CDR3 length is 17 residues. The V segment lost 1 base and the J segment 6 bases; nucleotides outside the gene matches: 12. Looked up from germline, CDR1 is SGHRS and CDR2 is YFSETQ. This CDR3 is CASSLRAPGQGVSEQYF. The sequenced part of the CDR3 DNA is TGCGCCAGCAGCTTGAGGGCCCCGGGACAGGGGGTGTCCGAG.

Concerning this clone: The read ends 3 residues shy of where the CDR3 ends; the end is completed using the germline J gene. The rearrangement links TRBV7-3 to TRBJ1-1; a weak D match, TRBD1 (5 bases). Germline V lookup: CDR1 SGHTA, CDR2 FQGTGA. The CDR3 extends over 13 amino acids. V gave up 3 bases and J gave up 5 bases, with 10 bases separating them. CDR3 residues: CASSFAGHTEAFF. The sequenced part of the CDR3 DNA is TGTGCCAGCAGCTTCGCAGGGCATACTGAA.

A word on this clone: A read error may account for a junction end that differs from germline. The sequence runs out 3 residues before the end of the CDR3; the remainder is reconstructed from the germline J gene. The V gene is TRBV7-9, the J gene TRBJ1-2, with D unresolved. In germline, CDR1 is SEHNR, CDR2 FQNEAQ (reference sequence). CDR3 length: 14 amino acids. CDR3 region: CSSSLAALRQVYTF. The sequenced part of the CDR3 DNA is TGTTCCAGCAGCTTAGCGGCGCTTCGGCAGGTC.

Comments on this clone: The read falls 3 residues short of the CDR3 end, and the missing part is taken from the germline J gene. The rearrangement uses TRBV7-2 and TRBJ2-4, with TRBD2 matching 9 bases. CDR1 is SGHTA and CDR2 is FQGNSA in the germline V gene. This CDR3 has 14 amino acids. The CDR3 sequence is CAIDAAGGKETQYF. The part of the CDR3 DNA that was read is TGTGCCATAGACGCAGCGGGGGGAAAAGAGACT.

Comment on this clone: The sequenced fragment ends 3 residues before the CDR3 boundary, so the rest is inferred from the germline J gene. The chain recombines TRBV20-1 with TRBJ1-1; D is perhaps TRBD1 (6 bases). Trimming stripped 2 bases from V and 1 base from J, with 20 bases between. Germline V gene sequence: CDR1 DFQATT, CDR2 SNEGSKA (reference sequence). This CDR3 is 17 amino acids long. The CDR3 bases that were read are TGCAGTGCTAGACGTGCCGACAGGACAACGAAGAACACTGAA. The encoded protein is CSARRADRTTKNTE. From start to end, the CDR3 is CSARRADRTTKNTEAFF.

As regards this clone: The sequenced fragment ends 3 residues before the CDR3 boundary, so the rest is inferred from the germline J gene. The chain couples TRBV3-1 (or the pseudogene TRBV3-2) to TRBJ1-1, with D perhaps matching TRBD1 (5 bases). V gave up 1 base and J gave up 5 bases, with 11 bases separating them. Germline CDR1 and CDR2: LGHDT and YNNKEL (reference sequence). The length of the CDR3 is 14 residues. CDR3 in amino acids: CASSQGREDTEAFF. The CDR3 DNA, read in part, is TGTGCCAGCAGCCAAGGCAGGGAAGATACTGAA.

Concerning this clone: Read coverage stops 3 residues before the CDR3 terminus; the germline J gene supplies the remainder. V usage is TRBV7-8 and J usage is TRBJ1-2, with D possibly TRBD1 on 6 matching bases. The germline V gene has CDR1 SGHVS and CDR2 FQNEAQ. This CDR3 has 15 residues. The covered CDR3 bases are TGTGCCAGCAGCTTCGGCAGGGGAATCACCAATGAC. This codes for CASSFGRGITND. The entire CDR3 reads CASSFGRGITNDYTF.

Details on this clone: The read finishes 3 residues shy of the CDR3 end, and the germline J gene is used to complete it. V is TRBV5-1 and J is TRBJ1-6; a weak D match, TRBD1 (5 bases). Trimming shortened V by 6 bases and J by 5 bases, and 9 bases separated the two germline ends. Germline V lookup: CDR1 SGHRS, CDR2 YFSETQ. The CDR3 consists of 13 residues. The CDR3: CASKDTNNSPLHF. The CDR3 DNA, read in part, is TGCGCCAGCAAGGACACCAATAATTCACCC.

With respect to this clone: From the germline J gene comes the end of the CDR3, since the read stops 3 residues before it. V usage is TRBV20-1 and J usage is TRBJ2-5; 9 nucleotides agree with TRBD2. The CDR3 is 15 amino acids. In germline, CDR1 is DFQATT, CDR2 SNEGSKA (reference sequence). Trimming at V came to 1 base and at J to 2 bases, leaving 5 bases not matched to a gene. The DNA read from the CDR3 is TGCAGTGCTAGAGCGGGTAGCGGGGGTCAAGAGACC. Translating gives CSARAGSGGQET. The entire CDR3 is CSARAGSGGQETQYF.

Points on this clone: The CDR3 goes on 3 residues after the read ends, and that part is filled in from the germline J gene. The rearrangement uses TRBV27 and TRBJ2-7, with 11 nucleotides matching TRBD1. Per germline, CDR1 MNHEY and CDR2 SMNVEV (reference sequence). Trimming took 3 bases from V and 6 from J; bases not matched to a gene: 4. CDR3 length: 14 amino acids. CDR3 amino acids: CASSFGTGGFEQYF. The DNA read from the CDR3 is TGTGCCAGCAGTTTCGGGACAGGGGGTTTCGAG.

A note on this clone: The DNA ends 3 residues before the CDR3 does, and the rest of the CDR3 is filled in from the germline J gene. The chain couples TRBV20-1 to TRBJ2-7; TRBD2 agrees at 7 bases. CDR1 DFQATT and CDR2 SNEGSKA come from the germline V gene (reference sequence). J lost 1 base, V lost 3 bases, and 6 bases had no gene match. CDR3 length equals 14 residues. The CDR3 sequence is CSASLQRGSYEQYF. The covered CDR3 bases are TGCAGTGCTAGTCTCCAGCGGGGATCCTACGAG.

Of note for this clone: The missing CDR3 end, 3 residues past where the read stops, is filled in from the germline J gene. This chain connects TRBV2 to TRBJ1-1, with D maybe TRBD1 (6 bases). The CDR3 runs 13 residues. In germline, CDR1 is SNHLY, CDR2 FYNNEI. Trimming cost V 6 bases and J 2 bases, with 10 bases left between them. Incomplete CDR3 DNA: TGTGCCAGCAGCGTACAGGGTAACACTGAA. It translates to CASSVQGNTE. The full CDR3 sequence reads CASSVQGNTEAFF.

Comments on this clone: The read ends 3 residues shy of where the CDR3 ends; the end is completed using the germline J gene. The gene calls are TRBV5-1 and TRBJ2-1; 11 bases map to TRBD1. CDR3 length equals 16 residues. The germline CDR1 and CDR2 sequences are SGHRS and YFSETQ. V was clipped by 3 bases and J by 1 base; unmatched bases: 3. The CDR3 bases that were read are TGCGCCAGCAGCTCCGGGACAGGGGGGTCCTACAATGAG. Its translation: CASSSGTGGSYNE. The whole CDR3 region reads CASSSGTGGSYNEQFF.

As to this clone: Read data end 3 residues before the CDR3 end; the end is taken from the germline J gene. This rearrangement joins TRBV7-2 to TRBJ2-5; D is unclear. Trimming pared 5 bases from V and 2 bases from J, leaving 9 bases between. This CDR3 has 13 amino acids. Germline V gives CDR1 SGHTA, CDR2 FQGNSA. The CDR3 region is CASSLQVQETQYF. Incomplete CDR3 DNA: TGTGCCAGCAGCCTTCAGGTACAAGAGACC.

Of note for this clone: The observed sequence ends 3 residues before the CDR3 terminus, with the missing tail filled in from the germline J gene. V usage is TRBV7-8 and J usage is TRBJ2-4; D might be TRBD1 (6 bases). Germline CDR1 reads SGHVS; CDR2 reads FQNEAQ. The CDR3 totals 13 residues. The sequenced CDR3 bases are TGTGCCAGCAGCTTAGGCAGGGGTGAGCCT. Its protein is CASSLGRGEP. The CDR3 reads in full as CASSLGRGEPQYF.

With respect to this clone: The read halts 3 residues ahead of the CDR3 end, with the missing end drawn from the germline J gene. The rearrangement links TRBV28 to TRBJ2-4; maybe TRBD2 (5 bases). This CDR3 has 15 amino acids. Germline CDR1 is MDHEN and CDR2 is SYDVKM. CDR3 DNA, as far as it was read: TGTGCCAGCAGTTTATGGACGGCGAGGGTCCAGACT. Its protein is CASSLWTARVQT. The whole CDR3 protein is CASSLWTARVQTQYF.

For this clone: Read sequence stops 3 residues before the CDR3 end, and the germline J gene provides the missing end. The V and J genes are TRBV2 and TRBJ2-5; 7 nucleotides match TRBD2. V lost 2 bases, J lost 3 bases, and 3 bases stayed unmatched. CDR1 and CDR2 (germline): SNHLY, FYNNEI. CDR3 length equals 14 residues. This CDR3 reads CASSEPGREETQYF. CDR3 DNA (partial): TGTGCCAGCAGTGAACCGGGGAGGGAAGAGACC. The full variable domain, with the rest looked up from reference TRBV2 and TRBJ2-5, is EPEVTQTPSHQVTQMGQEVILRCVPISNHLYFYWYRQILGQKVEFLVSFYNNEISEKSEIFDDQFSVERPDGSNFTLKIRSTKLEDSAMYFCASSEPGREETQYFGPGTRLLVL.